Listed here are 24 T cell receptor beta chains from one sample, sequenced in a study of blood T cell repertoires in COVID-19. The assay was immunoSEQ multiplex PCR, and TCRdb's table has in-frame clones only and misses some. The data hold around 15,000 clones, with 82% observed a single time. The specimen was peripheral blood. All receptors derive from a man of 80 years or more with active COVID-19.

This clone was picked up one time. This chain joins TRBV7-2 and TRBJ2-1; 11 positions match TRBD2. Germline V gene lookup returns CDR1 SGHTA and CDR2 FQGNSA. The trim removed 0 bases at V and 0 bases at J, leaving 13 bases unmatched. CDR3 length: 21 amino acids. The CDR3 here is CASSLATGTSGRGRSYNEQFF. CDR3 sequence (DNA): TGTGCCAGCAGCTTAGCTACCGGGACTAGCGGCCGAGGGCGCTCCTACAATGAGCAGTTCTTC.

This clone was counted a few times. V gene TRBV3-1 (or the pseudogene TRBV3-2) combines with J gene TRBJ2-6; 7 positions match TRBD1. V lost 3 bases to trimming and J lost 2 bases; unmatched junction nucleotides: 7. CDR1 and CDR2 (germline): LGHDT, YNNKEL (reference sequence). CDR3 length: 17 residues. The CDR3: CASSQGTDHTGANVLTF. The CDR3 DNA reads TGTGCCAGCAGCCAGGGGACAGACCACACTGGGGCCAACGTCCTGACTTTC.

This clone has a handful of counts. J is TRBJ2-2 and V is TRBV7-2; 7 bases line up with TRBD1. CDR1 and CDR2 (germline): SGHTA, FQGNSA. V gave up 2 bases and J gave up 7 bases; unmatched junction bases: 7. CDR3 length equals 15 residues. The CDR3 loop reads CASSLIGGKVGELFF. The CDR3 coding sequence is TGTGCCAGCAGCTTAATAGGGGGCAAGGTCGGGGAGCTGTTTTTT.

The chain links TRBV20-1 to TRBJ2-7; D is unresolved. V was trimmed by 6 bases and J by 5 bases, leaving 11 bases between them. Looked up from germline, CDR1 is DFQATT and CDR2 is SNEGSKA (reference sequence). The CDR3 consists of 11 residues. DNA of the CDR3: TGCAGTGCCCAAGAGGTCCACGAGCAGTACTTC. Encoded protein: CSAQEVHEQYF.

The rearrangement links TRBV19 to TRBJ1-1; D remains ambiguous. Per the germline V gene, CDR1 is LNHDA and CDR2 is SQIVND (reference sequence). V gave up 3 bases and J gave up 3 bases, with 11 bases separating them. The CDR3 consists of 14 residues. CDR3 bases: TGTGCCAGTAGTATCGGAGGACGGTACACTGAAGCTTTCTTT. Amino acids: CASSIGGRYTEAFF.

V usage is TRBV7-9 and J usage is TRBJ2-3; D gene uncertain. The CDR3 is made up of 18 amino acids. V dropped 0 bases and J dropped 0 bases, with 16 bases sitting between them. Per the germline V gene, CDR1 is SEHNR and CDR2 is FQNEAQ (reference sequence). CDR3 amino acids: CASSLAILVESSTDTQYF. CDR3 sequence (DNA): TGTGCCAGCAGCTTAGCGATCCTAGTCGAATCCAGCACAGATACGCAGTATTTT. Full variable domain (missing parts from reference TRBV7-9 and TRBJ2-3): DTGVSQNPRHKITKRGQNVTFRCDPISEHNRLYWYRQTLGQGPEFLTYFQNEAQLEKSRLLSDRFSAERPKGSFSTLEIQRTEQGDSAMYLCASSLAILVESSTDTQYFGPGTRLTVL.

As DNA, the CDR3 is TGTGCCAGCAGAATAAGAAGTTGGCTAGCGGGAGAAAAGCAGTACTTC. Translating gives CASRIRSWLAGEKQYF. J is TRBJ2-7 and V is TRBV27; 10 nucleotides line up with TRBD2. From germline, CDR1 is MNHEY and CDR2 SMNVEV (reference sequence). V shed 6 bases and J 8 bases; nucleotides not matched to a gene: 16. The CDR3 extends over 16 amino acids.

V gene TRBV3-1 (or the pseudogene TRBV3-2) combines with J gene TRBJ2-4; D ambiguous. Trimming took 1 base from V and 0 from J, leaving 7 bases between them. CDR3 length equals 15 residues. Germline V gene data show CDR1 as LGHDT and CDR2 as YNNKEL (reference sequence). CDR3 protein: CASSQVSIAKNIQYF. Written as DNA, the CDR3 is TGTGCCAGCAGCCAAGTTTCCATAGCCAAAAACATTCAGTACTTC.

The CDR3 loop is CASSLLDRGPGYTF. For the CDR3, the DNA is TGTGCCAGCAGCTTGCTCGATAGGGGTCCCGGCTACACCTTC. The gene calls are TRBV7-8 and TRBJ1-2, with D maybe TRBD1 (5 bases). Germline CDR1 reads SGHVS; CDR2 reads FQNEAQ. Trimming took 3 bases from V and 8 from J, leaving 16 bases between them. This CDR3 comprises 14 residues.

The chain couples TRBV6-5 to TRBJ1-1; no definite D call. The V end lost 3 bases, the J end lost 1 base, and 9 bases lay between the germline ends. CDR1 and CDR2 (germline): MNHEY, SVGAGI. The CDR3 is 14 amino acids. DNA of the CDR3: TGTGCCAGCAGTTATGGAGCATCGAACACTGAAGCTTTCTTT. As protein: CASSYGASNTEAFF.

The rearrangement uses TRBV2 and TRBJ2-1; 13 nucleotides line up with TRBD2. The CDR3 covers 16 residues. The germline gives CDR1 SNHLY, CDR2 FYNNEI. V lost 5 bases to trimming and J lost 6 bases; unmatched junction nucleotides: 7. The CDR3 DNA reads TGTGCCAGCAGTAGACCGGGACTAGCGGGGAGCAATGAGCAGTTCTTC. Its translation is CASSRPGLAGSNEQFF.

The V and J genes are TRBV5-1 and TRBJ2-1, with TRBD2 matching over 9 bases. V shed 1 base, J shed 7 bases, and the junction held 9 bases outside the gene matches. Germline CDR1 reads SGHRS; CDR2 reads YFSETQ. The CDR3 contains 16 residues. The chain's CDR3 is CASSLRAGGPLNEQFF. The CDR3, as DNA: TGCGCCAGCAGCTTGAGGGCGGGAGGGCCACTAAATGAGCAGTTCTTC.

The V gene is TRBV12-3 or TRBV12-4, the J gene TRBJ2-1; D may be TRBD2 (5 bases). Trimming took off 4 bases at V and 8 bases at J, with 9 bases between the two ends. This CDR3 has 12 amino acids. The CDR3 is CASSSLAYEQFF. In DNA, the CDR3 is TGTGCCAGCAGTTCTCTAGCTTATGAGCAGTTCTTC.

In this sample, this clone turned up once. V and J are TRBV28 and TRBJ2-7, with 10 bases fitting TRBD2. Germline assignment: CDR1 MDHEN and CDR2 SYDVKM. This CDR3 has 15 amino acids. V was pared by 5 bases and J by 4 bases, with 8 bases of the junction left unmatched. The CDR3: CASSLGLAGVYEQYF. CDR3 nucleotides: TGTGCCAGCAGTCTGGGGCTAGCGGGAGTTTACGAGCAGTACTTC. Complete variable domain (other parts from reference TRBV28 and TRBJ2-7): DVKVTQSSRYLVKRTGEKVFLECVQDMDHENMFWYRQDPGLGLRLIYFSYDVKMKEKGDIPEGYSVSREKKERFSLILESASTNQTSMYLCASSLGLAGVYEQYFGPGTRLTVT.

The chain recombines TRBV15 with TRBJ2-5, with a weak D call TRBD1 (5 bases). The germline V gene encodes CDR1 LNHNV and CDR2 YYDKDF (reference sequence). This CDR3 has 14 residues. V lost 5 bases and J lost 0, with 10 bases in between. The CDR3 loop is CATSDRGNQETQYF. The CDR3 DNA reads as TGTGCCACCAGCGATAGGGGAAACCAAGAGACCCAGTACTTC.

The chain links TRBV11-1 to TRBJ2-7; a weak D match, TRBD2 (6 bases). Deletions cut 3 bases from V and 0 bases from J, with 9 bases between. Germline-derived CDR1 and CDR2 are SGHAT and FQDESV (reference sequence). CDR3 length equals 14 residues. CDR3 DNA sequence: TGTGCCAGCAGCTTCGAGCGGGTCTCCTACGAGCAGTACTTC. Its protein product is CASSFERVSYEQYF.

The J gene is TRBJ2-2, the V gene TRBV18, with a tentative D call TRBD1 (5 bases). CDR3 length equals 14 residues. Trimming shortened V by 5 bases and J by 7 bases, and 14 bases separated the two germline ends. CDR1 is KGHSH, CDR2 LQKENI, per germline. The CDR3 DNA reads as TGTGCCAGCTCAAGGTGGGGCGCCGGCGGGGAGCTGTTTTTT. Translating gives CASSRWGAGGELFF.

The chain is built from TRBV6-5 and TRBJ1-6, with D hard to call. Trimming removed 6 bases from V and 2 bases from J, with 5 bases in between. The V gene's germline CDR1 is MNHEY and CDR2 SVGAGI. The CDR3 extends over 13 amino acids. The CDR3 DNA reads as TGTGCCAGCAGAGACACCTATAATTCACCCCTCCACTTT. Protein: CASRDTYNSPLHF.

This clone is judged medium-sized. The rearrangement uses TRBV4-2 and TRBJ2-1; 7 bases align to TRBD2. The length of the CDR3 is 17 residues. J gave up 0 bases and V 0 bases, and 5 bases lay outside the gene matches. Germline loops: CDR1 LGHNA, CDR2 YNFKEQ. CDR3 loop: CASSQEVGGSSYNEQFF. DNA of the CDR3: TGTGCCAGCAGCCAAGAAGTGGGCGGGAGCTCCTACAATGAGCAGTTCTTC.

Of note for this clone: A read error may produce the germline difference seen at one junction end. The chain is built from TRBV7-9 and TRBJ2-5; D perhaps matches TRBD1 (5 bases). This CDR3 region has 12 residues. The germline V gene has CDR1 SEHNR and CDR2 FQNEAQ (reference sequence). CDR3 in amino acids: CASTLPGETQYF. Written as DNA, the CDR3 is TGTGCCAGCACCTTACCAGGGGAGACCCAGTACTTC.

This clone is medium-sized. The V and J genes are TRBV20-1 and TRBJ2-7; D remains unclear. CDR3 size: 13 residues. The V gene's germline CDR1 is DFQATT and CDR2 SNEGSKA (reference sequence). Trimming pared 3 bases from V and 3 bases from J, leaving 12 bases between. Here the CDR3 DNA reads TGCAGTGCTAGTGGGGTAGGCGGCTACGAGCAGTACTTC. It is translated as CSASGVGGYEQYF.

The chain links TRBV4-1 to TRBJ1-2, with 8 bases matching TRBD1. CDR3 length: 16 amino acids. Germline V CDR1 and CDR2: MGHRA, YSYEKL. V dropped 2 bases and J dropped 3; count of bases not matched to a gene: 8. CDR3 region: CASSQPTRQGHYGYTF. CDR3 nucleotide sequence: TGCGCCAGCAGCCAACCTACCCGACAGGGGCACTATGGCTACACCTTC.

The chain employs TRBV10-1 and TRBJ2-1, with unresolved D. Germline V CDR1 and CDR2: WNHNN, SYGVQD (reference sequence). This CDR3 contains 17 residues. V shed 0 bases and J shed 5 bases, with 17 bases lying between them. For the CDR3, the DNA is TGCGCCAGCAGTGAGTCGAAGAAGGAGTGGTTACACAATGAGCAGTTCTTC. Translation gives CASSESKKEWLHNEQFF.

The chain recombines TRBV28 with TRBJ1-2; the match to TRBD1 covers 7 bases. V gave up 8 bases and J gave up 4 bases; unmatched junction bases: 7. The CDR3 runs to 13 residues. CDR1 and CDR2 from the germline V gene are MDHEN and SYDVKM. The CDR3 protein is CASQTGMVYGYTF. DNA of the CDR3: TGTGCCAGCCAGACAGGGATGGTCTATGGCTACACCTTC.